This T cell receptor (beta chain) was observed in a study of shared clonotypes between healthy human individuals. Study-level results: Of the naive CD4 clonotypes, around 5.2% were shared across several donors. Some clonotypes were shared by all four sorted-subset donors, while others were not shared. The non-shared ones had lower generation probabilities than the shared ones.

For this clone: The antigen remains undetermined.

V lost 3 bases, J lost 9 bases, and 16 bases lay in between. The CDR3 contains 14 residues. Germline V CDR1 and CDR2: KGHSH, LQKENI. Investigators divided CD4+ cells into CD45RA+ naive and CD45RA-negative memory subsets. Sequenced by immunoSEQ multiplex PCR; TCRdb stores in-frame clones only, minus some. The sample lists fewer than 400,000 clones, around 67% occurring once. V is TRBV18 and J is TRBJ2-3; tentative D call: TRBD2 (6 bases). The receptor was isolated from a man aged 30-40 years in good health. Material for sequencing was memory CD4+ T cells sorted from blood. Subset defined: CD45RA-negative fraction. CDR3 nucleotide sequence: TGTGCCAGCTCACCGACGAGACTAGTTCTAACGCAGTATTTT. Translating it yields CASSPTRLVLTQYF.